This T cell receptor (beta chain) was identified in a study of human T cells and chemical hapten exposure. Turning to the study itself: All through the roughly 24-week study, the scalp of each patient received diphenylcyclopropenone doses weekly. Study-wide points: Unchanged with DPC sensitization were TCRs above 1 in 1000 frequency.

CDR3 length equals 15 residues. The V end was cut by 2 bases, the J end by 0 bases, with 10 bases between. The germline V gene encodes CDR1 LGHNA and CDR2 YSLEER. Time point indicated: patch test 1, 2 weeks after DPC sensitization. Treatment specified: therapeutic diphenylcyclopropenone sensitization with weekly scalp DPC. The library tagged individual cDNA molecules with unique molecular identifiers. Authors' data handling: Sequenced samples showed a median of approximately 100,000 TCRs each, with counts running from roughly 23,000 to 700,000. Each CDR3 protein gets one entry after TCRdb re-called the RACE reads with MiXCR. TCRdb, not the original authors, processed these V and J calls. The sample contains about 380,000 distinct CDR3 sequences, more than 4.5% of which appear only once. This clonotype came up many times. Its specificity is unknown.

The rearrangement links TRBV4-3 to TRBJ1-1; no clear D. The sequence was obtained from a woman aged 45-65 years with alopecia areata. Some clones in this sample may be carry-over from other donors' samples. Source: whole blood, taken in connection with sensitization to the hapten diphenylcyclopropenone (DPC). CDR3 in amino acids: CASSQFQTMNTEAFF. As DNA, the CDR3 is TGCGCCAGCAGCCAATTCCAGACTATGAACACTGAAGCTTTCTTT.